The 14 T cell receptor beta chains reported below all come from one sample, sequenced in a study of cytomegalovirus exposure and HLA in healthy donors. Primers: 60 Vbeta forward and 13 Jbeta reverse. Data came from immunoSEQ multiplex PCR; TCRdb stores just in-frame clones and leaves some out. The data show 120,000 or so clones, with over 75% seen just once and 1.5% to 2% held by the top ten. Sequenced: PBMCs. The receptors shown here come from a man aged 35 to 55 in good health and CMV-seronegative.

The chain is built from TRBV11-2 and TRBJ2-2, with no clear D. Germline loops: CDR1 SGHAT, CDR2 FQNNGV. This CDR3 contains 13 residues. V was shortened by 6 bases and J by 1 base, with 6 bases between the two germline ends. Written as DNA, the CDR3 is TGTGCCAGCAGACGACAGAACACCGGGGAGCTGTTTTTT. Its protein is CASRRQNTGELFF.

The chain employs TRBV4-3 and TRBJ2-3, with 12 nucleotides matching TRBD2. The germline V gene has CDR1 LGHNA and CDR2 YSLEER. CDR3 length: 16 residues. V trimming: 5 bases; J trimming: 4 bases; junction bases outside the gene matches: 7. CDR3 nucleotides: TGCGCCAGCAGCTTCCGGACTAGCGGGGAATCAGATACGCAGTATTTT. Translated: CASSFRTSGESDTQYF.

The table lists this clone with a count of one. V is TRBV4-3 and J is TRBJ1-2; 8 bases are shared with TRBD1. Germline CDR1 LGHNA, CDR2 YSLEER. This CDR3 is 15 amino acids long. V shed 0 bases, J shed 4 bases, and the junction held 4 bases outside the gene matches. The CDR3 sequence is CASSQDRTGGYGYTF. The CDR3 DNA is TGCGCCAGCAGCCAAGATCGTACAGGGGGCTATGGCTACACCTTC.

This clone qualifies as medium-sized (0.01 to 0.1%). The rearrangement links TRBV2 to TRBJ2-7, with 7 bases that match TRBD1. CDR3 length equals 15 residues. The ends lost 3 bases at V and 1 base at J; junction bases unmatched: 6. The V gene's germline CDR1 is SNHLY and CDR2 FYNNEI. As DNA, the CDR3 is TGTGCCAGCAGTGATCCGGGACAGTTATCCTACGAGCAGTACTTC. As protein: CASSDPGQLSYEQYF. Based on the CDR3 plus reference TRBV2 and TRBJ2-7, the full variable domain is EPEVTQTPSHQVTQMGQEVILRCVPISNHLYFYWYRQILGQKVEFLVSFYNNEISEKSEIFDDQFSVERPDGSNFTLKIRSTKLEDSAMYFCASSDPGQLSYEQYFGPGTRLTVT.

The rearrangement uses TRBV18 and TRBJ1-6; maybe TRBD1 (6 bases). CDR3 length: 15 residues. V was pared by 0 bases and J by 7 bases, with 10 bases between. Germline V lookup: CDR1 KGHSH, CDR2 LQKENI. The CDR3 nucleotides read TGTGCCAGCTCACCACCGTCGGGACACAATTCACCCCTCCACTTT. Its protein is CASSPPSGHNSPLHF. The whole variable domain, remainder taken from reference TRBV18 and TRBJ1-6, is NAGVMQNPRHLVRRRGQEARLRCSPMKGHSHVYWYRQLPEEGLKFMVYLQKENIIDESGMPKERFSAEFPKEGPSILRIQQVVRGDSAAYFCASSPPSGHNSPLHFGNGTRLTVT.

The J gene is TRBJ2-1, the V gene TRBV6-1; D unresolved. Germline V gene sequence: CDR1 MNHNS, CDR2 SASEGT. V shed 2 bases and J shed 6 bases, with 5 bases lying between them. There are 12 residues in the CDR3. The chain's CDR3 is CASSEIGNEQFF. DNA for the CDR3: TGTGCCAGCAGTGAAATCGGCAATGAGCAGTTCTTC.

The chain employs TRBV7-2 and TRBJ2-3; 11 bases fit TRBD2. The CDR3 is made up of 18 amino acids. Germline loops: CDR1 SGHTA, CDR2 FQGNSA. The trim removed 5 bases at V and 8 bases at J, leaving 18 bases unmatched. Here the CDR3 reads CASSTTRSGRGRGGTQYF. CDR3 DNA sequence: TGTGCCAGCAGCACCACCCGTAGCGGGAGGGGCCGGGGTGGTACGCAGTATTTT.

V is TRBV4-2 and J is TRBJ2-1; TRBD2 matches 9 bases. J lost 10 bases, V lost 0 bases, and 10 bases had no gene match. CDR1 is LGHNA and CDR2 is YNFKEQ in the germline V gene. The CDR3 extends over 16 amino acids. The chain's CDR3 is CASSQDFGGGAEEQFF. CDR3 coding DNA: TGTGCCAGCAGCCAAGATTTCGGCGGGGGGGCCGAGGAGCAGTTCTTC.

This clone has a single count. The V call is TRBV7-2, the J call TRBJ1-2; D ambiguous. Germline loops: CDR1 SGHTA, CDR2 FQGNSA. The CDR3 loop spans 14 amino acids. V lost 6 bases and J lost 1, with 12 bases in between. The CDR3 DNA sequence: TGTGCCAGCAGTCAAGGTGGGCATAACTATGGCTACACCTTC. Its protein is CASSQGGHNYGYTF.

The chain recombines TRBV5-1 with TRBJ2-7; TRBD2 is a possible D gene (5 bases). The ends were cut back, 0 bases at V and 6 bases at J, with 16 bases in the middle. Germline assignment: CDR1 SGHRS and CDR2 YFSETQ. CDR3 length: 15 amino acids. CDR3 region: CASSLEWGPRGEQYF. In DNA, the CDR3 is TGCGCCAGCAGCTTGGAATGGGGTCCCCGGGGCGAGCAGTACTTC.

The V and J genes are TRBV30 and TRBJ1-5; D may be TRBD1 (5 bases). CDR1 is GTSNPN, CDR2 SVGIG, per germline (reference sequence). Trimming stripped 7 bases from V and 2 bases from J, with 12 bases between. The CDR3 is 13 amino acids. The DNA for the CDR3 is TGTGCCTCGTCCAGGGAGGGCAATCAGCCCCAGCATTTT. The encoded protein is CASSREGNQPQHF.

The chain employs TRBV18 and TRBJ2-2, with 8 bases identical to TRBD1. Trimming removed 1 base from V and 0 bases from J; junction bases left unmatched: 1. CDR3 length equals 16 residues. Germline-derived CDR1 and CDR2 are KGHSH and LQKENI. The CDR3 coding sequence is TGTGCCAGCTCACCACGGGGACAGGCGAACACCGGGGAGCTGTTTTTT. Amino acids: CASSPRGQANTGELFF.

V usage is TRBV11-2 and J usage is TRBJ2-7; D gene uncertain. Germline CDR1 SGHAT, CDR2 FQNNGV. V was pared by 3 bases and J by 4 bases, with 4 bases between. The CDR3 consists of 11 residues. CDR3 in DNA: TGTGCCAGCAGCTTCTTGTACGAGCAGTACTTC. Translated, it gives CASSFLYEQYF.

V is TRBV5-6 and J is TRBJ1-1; D is unclear. Per germline, CDR1 SGHDT and CDR2 YYEEEE. V lost 2 bases to trimming and J lost 3 bases, with 5 bases between them. This CDR3 has 12 residues. The CDR3 DNA follows: TGTGCCAGCAGCTTTTGGCACACTGAAGCTTTCTTT. As protein: CASSFWHTEAFF.